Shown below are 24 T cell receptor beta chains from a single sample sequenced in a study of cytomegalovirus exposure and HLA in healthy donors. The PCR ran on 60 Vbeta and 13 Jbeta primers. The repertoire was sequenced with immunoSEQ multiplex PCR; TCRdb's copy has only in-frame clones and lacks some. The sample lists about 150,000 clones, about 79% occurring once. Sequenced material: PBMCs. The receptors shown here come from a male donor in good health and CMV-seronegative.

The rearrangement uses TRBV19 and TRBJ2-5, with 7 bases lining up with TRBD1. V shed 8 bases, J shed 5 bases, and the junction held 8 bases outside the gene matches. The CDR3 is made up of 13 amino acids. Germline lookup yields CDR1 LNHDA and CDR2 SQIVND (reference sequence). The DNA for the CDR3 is TGTGCCAGTCGGTTACAGGGGACGGAGACCCAGTACTTC. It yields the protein CASRLQGTETQYF. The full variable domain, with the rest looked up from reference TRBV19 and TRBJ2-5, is DGGITQSPKYLFRKEGQNVTLSCEQNLNHDAMYWYRQDPGQGLRLIYYSQIVNDFQKGDIAEGYSVSREKKESFPLTVTSAQKNPTAFYLCASRLQGTETQYFGPGTRLLVL.

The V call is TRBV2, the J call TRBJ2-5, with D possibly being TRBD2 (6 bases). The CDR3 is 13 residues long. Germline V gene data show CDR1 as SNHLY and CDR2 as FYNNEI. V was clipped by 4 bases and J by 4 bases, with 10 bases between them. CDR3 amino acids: CASSGLGLETQYF. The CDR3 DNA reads TGTGCCAGCAGTGGACTAGGTCTAGAGACCCAGTACTTC. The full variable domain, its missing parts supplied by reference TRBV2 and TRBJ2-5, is EPEVTQTPSHQVTQMGQEVILRCVPISNHLYFYWYRQILGQKVEFLVSFYNNEISEKSEIFDDQFSVERPDGSNFTLKIRSTKLEDSAMYFCASSGLGLETQYFGPGTRLLVL.

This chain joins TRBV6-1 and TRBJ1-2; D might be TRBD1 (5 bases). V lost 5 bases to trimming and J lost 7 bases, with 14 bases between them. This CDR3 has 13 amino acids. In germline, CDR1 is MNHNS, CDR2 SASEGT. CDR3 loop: CASSWSGNGGYTF. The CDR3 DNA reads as TGTGCCAGCAGTTGGTCAGGGAATGGTGGCTACACCTTC.

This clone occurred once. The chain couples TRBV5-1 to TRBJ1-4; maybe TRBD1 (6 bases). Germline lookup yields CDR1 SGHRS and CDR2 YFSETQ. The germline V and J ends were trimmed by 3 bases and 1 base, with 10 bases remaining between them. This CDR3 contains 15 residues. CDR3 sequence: CASSSTGKTNEKLFF. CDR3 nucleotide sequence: TGCGCCAGCAGCTCCACAGGGAAAACTAATGAAAAACTGTTTTTT.

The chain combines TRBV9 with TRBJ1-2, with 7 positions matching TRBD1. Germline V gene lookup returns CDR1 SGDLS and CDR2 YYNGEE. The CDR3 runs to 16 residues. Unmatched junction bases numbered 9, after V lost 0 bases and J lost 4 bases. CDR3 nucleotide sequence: TGTGCCAGCAGCGTAGCCCTTTCAGGGGGAATCTATGGCTACACCTTC. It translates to CASSVALSGGIYGYTF.

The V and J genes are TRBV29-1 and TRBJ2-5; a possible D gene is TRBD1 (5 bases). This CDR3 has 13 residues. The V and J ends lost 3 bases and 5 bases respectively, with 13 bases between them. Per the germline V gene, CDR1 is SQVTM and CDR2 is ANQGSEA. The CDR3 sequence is CSVEGRAWETQYF. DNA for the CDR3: TGCAGCGTTGAGGGCAGGGCCTGGGAGACCCAGTACTTC. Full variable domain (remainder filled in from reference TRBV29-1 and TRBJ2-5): SAVISQKPSRDICQRGTSLTIQCQVDSQVTMMFWYRQQPGQSLTLIATANQGSEATYESGFVIDKFPISRPNLTFSTLTVSNMSPEDSSIYLCSVEGRAWETQYFGPGTRLLVL.

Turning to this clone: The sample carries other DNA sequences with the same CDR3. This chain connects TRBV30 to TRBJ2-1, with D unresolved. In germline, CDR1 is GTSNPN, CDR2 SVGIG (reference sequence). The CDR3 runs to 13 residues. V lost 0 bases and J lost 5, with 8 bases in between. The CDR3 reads CAWSVQSNNEQFF. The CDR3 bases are TGTGCCTGGAGTGTACAGAGCAACAATGAGCAGTTCTTC.

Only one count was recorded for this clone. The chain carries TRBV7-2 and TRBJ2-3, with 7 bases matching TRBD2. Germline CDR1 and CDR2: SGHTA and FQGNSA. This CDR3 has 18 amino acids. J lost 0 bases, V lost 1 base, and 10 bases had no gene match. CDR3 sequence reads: CASSLDWGRGVSTDTQYF. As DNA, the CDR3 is TGTGCCAGCAGCTTAGACTGGGGTCGGGGGGTTAGCACAGATACGCAGTATTTT. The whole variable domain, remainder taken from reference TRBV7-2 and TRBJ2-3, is GAGVSQSPSNKVTEKGKDVELRCDPISGHTALYWYRQSLGQGLEFLIYFQGNSAPDKSGLPSDRFSAERTGGSVSTLTIQRTQQEDSAVYLCASSLDWGRGVSTDTQYFGPGTRLTVL.

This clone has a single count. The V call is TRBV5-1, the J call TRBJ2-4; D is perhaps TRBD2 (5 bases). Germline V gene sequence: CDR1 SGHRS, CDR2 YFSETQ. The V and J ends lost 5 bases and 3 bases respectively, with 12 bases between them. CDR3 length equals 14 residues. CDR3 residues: CASRRALGKNIQYF. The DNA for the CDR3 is TGCGCCAGCAGGAGGGCCCTGGGCAAAAACATTCAGTACTTC.

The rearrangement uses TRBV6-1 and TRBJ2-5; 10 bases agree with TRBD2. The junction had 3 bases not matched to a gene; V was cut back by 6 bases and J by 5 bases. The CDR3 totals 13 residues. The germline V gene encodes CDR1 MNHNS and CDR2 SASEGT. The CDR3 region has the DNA TGTGCCAGCAGAGCGGGGGGGCTGGAGACCCAGTACTTC. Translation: CASRAGGLETQYF.

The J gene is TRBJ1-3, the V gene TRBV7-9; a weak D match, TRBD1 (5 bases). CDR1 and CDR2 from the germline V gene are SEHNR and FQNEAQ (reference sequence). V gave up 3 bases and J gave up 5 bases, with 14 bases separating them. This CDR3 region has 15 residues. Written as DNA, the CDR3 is TGTGCCAGCAGCTTTTGGCAGGGTCAGAGAAACACCATATATTTT. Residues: CASSFWQGQRNTIYF. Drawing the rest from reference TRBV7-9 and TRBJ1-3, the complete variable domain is DTGVSQNPRHKITKRGQNVTFRCDPISEHNRLYWYRQTLGQGPEFLTYFQNEAQLEKSRLLSDRFSAERPKGSFSTLEIQRTEQGDSAMYLCASSFWQGQRNTIYFGEGSWLTVV.

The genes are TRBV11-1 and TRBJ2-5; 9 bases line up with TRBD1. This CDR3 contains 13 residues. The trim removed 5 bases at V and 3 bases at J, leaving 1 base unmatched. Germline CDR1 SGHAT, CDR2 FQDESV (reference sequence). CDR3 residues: CASSRDREETQYF. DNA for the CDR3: TGTGCCAGCAGCAGGGACAGGGAAGAGACCCAGTACTTC.

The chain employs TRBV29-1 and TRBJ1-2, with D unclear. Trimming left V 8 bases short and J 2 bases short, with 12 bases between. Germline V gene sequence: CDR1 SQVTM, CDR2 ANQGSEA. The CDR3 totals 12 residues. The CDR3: CSILFQNYGYTF. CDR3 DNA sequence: TGCAGCATTCTATTCCAAAACTATGGCTACACCTTC.

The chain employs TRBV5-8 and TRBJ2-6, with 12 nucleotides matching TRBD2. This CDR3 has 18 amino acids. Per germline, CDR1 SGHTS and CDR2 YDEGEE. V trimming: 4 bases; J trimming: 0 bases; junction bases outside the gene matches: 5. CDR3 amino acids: CASSPPTSGSSGANVLTF. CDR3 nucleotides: TGTGCCAGCAGCCCCCCGACTAGCGGGAGCTCTGGGGCCAACGTCCTGACTTTC.

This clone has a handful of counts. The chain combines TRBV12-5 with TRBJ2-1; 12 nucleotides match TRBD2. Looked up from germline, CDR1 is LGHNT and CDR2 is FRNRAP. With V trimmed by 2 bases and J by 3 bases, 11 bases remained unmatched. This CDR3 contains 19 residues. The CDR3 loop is CASGLRRTSGISSYNEQFF. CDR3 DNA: TGTGCTAGTGGTTTGAGGAGGACTAGCGGGATATCGAGCTACAATGAGCAGTTCTTC.

For the CDR3, the DNA is TGTGCCTGGAGCGCAACAGGGGGCGCGGCAGATACGCAGTATTTT. It yields the protein CAWSATGGAADTQYF. V usage is TRBV30 and J usage is TRBJ2-3; TRBD1 agrees at 9 bases. The germline V gene has CDR1 GTSNPN and CDR2 SVGIG (reference sequence). This CDR3 region has 15 residues. Trimming at V came to 3 bases and at J to 4 bases, leaving 8 bases not matched to a gene.

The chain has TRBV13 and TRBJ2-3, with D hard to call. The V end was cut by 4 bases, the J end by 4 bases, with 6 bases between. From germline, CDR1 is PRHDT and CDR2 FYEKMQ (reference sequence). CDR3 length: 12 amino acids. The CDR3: CASSSNADTQYF. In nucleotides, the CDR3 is TGTGCCAGCAGCTCTAACGCAGATACGCAGTATTTT. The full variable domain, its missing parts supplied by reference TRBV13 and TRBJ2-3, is AAGVIQSPRHLIKEKRETATLKCYPIPRHDTVYWYQQGPGQDPQFLISFYEKMQSDKGSIPDRFSAQQFSDYHSELNMSSLELGDSALYFCASSSNADTQYFGPGTRLTVL.

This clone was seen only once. CDR3 bases: TGCGCCAGCGGCCAACCGGGACTAACCACCTACGAGCAGTACTTC. Its protein product is CASGQPGLTTYEQYF. V gene TRBV5-1 combines with J gene TRBJ2-7; 7 positions agree with TRBD2. The CDR3 consists of 15 residues. The V gene's germline CDR1 is SGHRS and CDR2 YFSETQ. Trimming took 7 bases from V and 2 from J; bases not matched to a gene: 12.

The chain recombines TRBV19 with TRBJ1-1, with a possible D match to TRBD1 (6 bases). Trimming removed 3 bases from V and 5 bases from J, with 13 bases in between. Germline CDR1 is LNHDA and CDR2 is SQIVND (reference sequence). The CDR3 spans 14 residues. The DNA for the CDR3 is TGTGCCAGTAGTATTCGTGAAAGGGGGACTGAAGCTTTCTTT. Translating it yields CASSIRERGTEAFF.

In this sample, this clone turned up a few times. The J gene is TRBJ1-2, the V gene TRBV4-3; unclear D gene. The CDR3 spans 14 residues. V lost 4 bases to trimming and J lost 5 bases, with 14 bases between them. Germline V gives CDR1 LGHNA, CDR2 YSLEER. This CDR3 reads CASSPPGLPYGYTF. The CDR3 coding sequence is TGCGCCAGCAGCCCACCCGGACTCCCTTATGGCTACACCTTC.

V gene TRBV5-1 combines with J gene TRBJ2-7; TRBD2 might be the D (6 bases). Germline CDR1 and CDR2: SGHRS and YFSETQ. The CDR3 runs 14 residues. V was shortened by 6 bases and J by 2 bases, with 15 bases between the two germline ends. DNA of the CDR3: TGCGCCAGCAAGGGGACGGGAGCGCCCTACGAGCAGTACTTC. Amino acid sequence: CASKGTGAPYEQYF.

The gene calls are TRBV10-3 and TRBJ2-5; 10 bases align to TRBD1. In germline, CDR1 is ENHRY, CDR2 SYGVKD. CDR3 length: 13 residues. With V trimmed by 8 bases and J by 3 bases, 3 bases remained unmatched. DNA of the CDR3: TGTGCCATCGGGGGACAGGGGAAAGAGACCCAGTACTTC. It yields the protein CAIGGQGKETQYF.

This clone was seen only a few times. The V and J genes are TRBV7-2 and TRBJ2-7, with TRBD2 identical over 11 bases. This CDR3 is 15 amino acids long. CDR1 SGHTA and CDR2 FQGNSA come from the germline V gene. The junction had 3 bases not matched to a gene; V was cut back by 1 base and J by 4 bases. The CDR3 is CASSLVGTSGYEQYF. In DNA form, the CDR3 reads TGTGCCAGCAGCTTAGTCGGGACTAGCGGATACGAGCAGTACTTC.

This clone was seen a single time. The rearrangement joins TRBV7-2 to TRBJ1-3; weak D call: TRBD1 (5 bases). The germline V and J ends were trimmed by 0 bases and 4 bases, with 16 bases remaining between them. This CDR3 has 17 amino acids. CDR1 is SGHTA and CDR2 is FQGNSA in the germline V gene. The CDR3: CASSLATRSGAGNTIYF. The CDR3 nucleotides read TGTGCCAGCAGCTTAGCCACGCGAAGCGGGGCCGGAAACACCATATATTTT.